This T cell receptor (beta chain) was documented in a study of shared clonotypes between healthy human individuals. Whole-study results and caveats: Four donors had around 5% of their naive CD4 clonotypes in common.

Data came from immunoSEQ multiplex PCR; TCRdb stores just in-frame clones and leaves some out. The table records more than 2,000,000 clones, just over 90% of them present only once. The germline CDR1 and CDR2 sequences are MNHEY and SVGAGI. Trimming took 7 bases from V and 2 from J, leaving 11 bases between them. This CDR3 is 13 amino acids long. As for this clone: As yet, its antigen is unknown.

The chain is built from TRBV6-5 and TRBJ2-5; unclear D gene. The clonotype was recovered from a man aged 18-30 years in good health. Sequencing used naive CD4+ T cells sorted from blood. The subset was: CD45RA+ positively selected. CDR3 residues: CASNQGLQETQYF. CDR3 bases: TGTGCCAGCAACCAAGGCCTGCAAGAGACCCAGTACTTC.